What follows are 21 T cell receptor beta chains derived from one specimen sequenced in a study of identifying expanded T cells in peripheral blood (dated 2019 in TCRdb). The library was made by the immunoSEQ multiplex PCR assay. Imported from immuneACCESS, the table was reduced by TCRdb to in-frame sequences with V and J called. These copies leave out some clones; in studies compared against another copy, an unresolved V gene accounts for under half, and the cause of the remainder is not known. The sample includes 95,000 or so clones, with 86% observed a single time. In total, the top ten clones hold around 6% of the sample. What was sequenced was blood. The receptors shown here come from a person between 18 and 75 years old in good health.

This chain connects TRBV11-1 to TRBJ2-5; D gene unclear. Germline V gives CDR1 SGHAT, CDR2 FQDESV (reference sequence). The CDR3 spans 11 residues. Trimming removed 1 base from V and 3 bases from J, with 0 bases in between. The CDR3 nucleotides read TGTGCCAGCAGCTTAGAAGAGACCCAGTACTTC. Translation: CASSLEETQYF.

This clone was observed a handful of times. This sequence joins TRBV4-1 and TRBJ2-5; D is possibly TRBD2 (5 bases). Germline-derived CDR1 and CDR2 are MGHRA and YSYEKL. Trimming shortened V by 1 base and J by 4 bases, and 16 bases separated the two germline ends. The CDR3 totals 16 residues. CDR3 nucleotide sequence: TGCGCCAGCAGCCAAGGATTGTCGGGGAATGGAGAGACCCAGTACTTC. This translates into CASSQGLSGNGETQYF.

The chain uses TRBV6-1 and TRBJ2-1; 9 bases fit TRBD1. V trimming: 7 bases; J trimming: 1 base; junction bases outside the gene matches: 5. The CDR3 sequence is 15 residues long. Germline values: CDR1 MNHNS, CDR2 SASEGT. CDR3 region: CASITGGGSYNEQFF. In DNA form, the CDR3 reads TGTGCCAGCATTACAGGGGGCGGGTCCTACAATGAGCAGTTCTTC.

The rearrangement links TRBV6-5 to TRBJ2-1, with a possible D match to TRBD2 (6 bases). There are 15 residues in the CDR3. Germline V gene sequence: CDR1 MNHEY, CDR2 SVGAGI. Trimming took 6 bases from V and 0 from J, leaving 12 bases between them. The chain's CDR3 is CASRGGRYSYNEQFF. The CDR3 bases are TGTGCCAGCAGGGGAGGTCGCTACTCCTACAATGAGCAGTTCTTC.

V is TRBV28 and J is TRBJ2-5; tentative D call: TRBD1 (5 bases). CDR1 and CDR2 from the germline V gene are MDHEN and SYDVKM. CDR3 length: 15 amino acids. Trimming left V 3 bases short and J 4 bases short, with 15 bases between. The CDR3 nucleotides read TGTGCCAGCAGTTTGGCTCAGCAGGGTTTAGAGACCCAGTACTTC. It translates to CASSLAQQGLETQYF.

This clone has just a few counts. The genes are TRBV7-2 and TRBJ2-5; the D gene is possibly TRBD2 (6 bases). Germline lookup yields CDR1 SGHTA and CDR2 FQGNSA. The CDR3 totals 13 residues. Deletions cut 4 bases from V and 5 bases from J, with 11 bases between. For the CDR3, the DNA is TGTGCCAGCAGCTACAAACGGGAGGAGACCCAGTACTTC. Translation gives CASSYKREETQYF.

CDR3 amino acids: CASSLAGTLYEQYF. CDR3 sequence (DNA): TGTGCCAGCAGCTTAGCGGGGACCCTCTACGAGCAGTACTTC. This rearrangement joins TRBV7-8 to TRBJ2-7; D may be TRBD1 or TRBD2 (5 bases each). Germline CDR1 and CDR2: SGHVS and FQNEAQ. The CDR3 is 14 residues long. With 0 bases removed from V and 3 bases from J, the gap between germline ends came to 9 bases.

V is TRBV19 and J is TRBJ1-3; a possible D gene is TRBD1 (5 bases). From germline, CDR1 is LNHDA and CDR2 SQIVND (reference sequence). Trimming took 3 bases from V and 4 from J, leaving 13 bases between them. The CDR3 runs 15 residues. As DNA, the CDR3 is TGTGCCAGTAGTATCATAGGGGCTACGGGAAACACCATATATTTT. Its protein product is CASSIIGATGNTIYF.

The chain is built from TRBV27 and TRBJ1-1; possible D gene TRBD1, 5 bases. The CDR3 has 14 amino acids. V lost 0 bases and J lost 11, with 16 bases in between. The germline gives CDR1 MNHEY, CDR2 SMNVEV (reference sequence). DNA of the CDR3: TGTGCCAGCAGTTTATCGTGGTCATTAGGGGTCGCTTTCTTT. Translation gives CASSLSWSLGVAFF.

This clone was detected a few times. This chain joins TRBV11-2 and TRBJ1-2; TRBD1 is a possible D gene (5 bases). Trimming removed 4 bases at V and 11 bases at J, with 23 bases between. CDR1 and CDR2 (germline): SGHAT, FQNNGV. The CDR3 runs to 15 residues. Here the CDR3 DNA reads TGTGCCAGCAGCTCCATGGGACGTACGAGACGACTTTACACCTTC. Protein: CASSSMGRTRRLYTF.

The CDR3 DNA reads TGTGCCAGCTGTGCCAGCCAAAGGCTATACGAGCAGTACTTC. Its translation is CASCASQRLYEQYF. V usage is TRBV6-4 and J usage is TRBJ2-7, with D hard to call. Germline V gene lookup returns CDR1 MRHNA and CDR2 SNTAGT. The CDR3 length is 14 residues. The germline V and J ends were trimmed by 8 bases and 4 bases, with 18 bases remaining between them.

The V and J genes are TRBV19 and TRBJ1-3; 7 bases map to TRBD1. Germline V lookup: CDR1 LNHDA, CDR2 SQIVND (reference sequence). V lost 10 bases to trimming and J lost 0 bases; unmatched junction nucleotides: 12. The CDR3 contains 16 residues. In DNA, the CDR3 is TGTGCCACCGGGACAGAATTATACTTCTCTGGAAACACCATATATTTT. Amino acids: CATGTELYFSGNTIYF.

This clone appeared a single time. The V and J genes are TRBV5-1 and TRBJ1-3; 7 bases are a match to TRBD1. The CDR3 covers 14 residues. Germline V gives CDR1 SGHRS, CDR2 YFSETQ. The V and J ends lost 4 bases and 2 bases, in that order; junction bases with no gene match: 3. CDR3 bases: TGCGCCAGCAGCGCCGGGACAGCTGGAAACACCATATATTTT. The encoded protein is CASSAGTAGNTIYF.

This clone was counted a single time. This chain connects TRBV29-1 to TRBJ1-5; perhaps TRBD1 as D (5 bases). The V end was cut by 4 bases, the J end by 4 bases, with 8 bases between. The CDR3 is 12 amino acids. Germline assignment: CDR1 SQVTM and CDR2 ANQGSEA. In nucleotides, the CDR3 is TGCAGCGTTGGGGGGAGTAATCAGCCCCAGCATTTT. It encodes CSVGGSNQPQHF.

V is TRBV25-1 and J is TRBJ1-1; the D is unclear. This CDR3 contains 16 residues. V lost 1 base, J lost 5 bases, and 17 bases lay in between. The germline CDR1 and CDR2 sequences are MGHDK and SYGVNS. DNA of the CDR3: TGTGCCAGCAGTGAATTTAGATGGGAAGGAGAAACTGAAGCTTTCTTT. Amino acid sequence: CASSEFRWEGETEAFF.

The rearrangement joins TRBV9 to TRBJ2-2; D is ambiguous. Germline assignment: CDR1 SGDLS and CDR2 YYNGEE. The V and J ends lost 4 bases and 0 bases respectively, with 10 bases between them. CDR3 length: 15 residues. The CDR3 loop is CASSPDGPNTGELFF. In nucleotides, the CDR3 is TGTGCCAGCAGCCCGGACGGCCCGAACACCGGGGAGCTGTTTTTT.

The chain recombines TRBV4-3 with TRBJ1-1; no reliable D call. V lost 1 base, J lost 1 base, and 4 bases lay in between. Germline lookup yields CDR1 LGHNA and CDR2 YSLEER. CDR3 length equals 13 residues. The CDR3 DNA is TGCGCCAGCAGCCAAGGAAAGAACACTGAAGCTTTCTTT. It codes for CASSQGKNTEAFF.

The genes are TRBV4-1 and TRBJ2-7; tentative D call: TRBD2 (7 bases). V lost 1 base and J lost 2, with 9 bases in between. This CDR3 has 14 amino acids. Per germline, CDR1 MGHRA and CDR2 YSYEKL. The DNA of the CDR3 is TGCGCCAGCAGCCAAGGCGGGGGCCCCTACGAGCAGTACTTC. Its translation is CASSQGGGPYEQYF.

The V call is TRBV18, the J call TRBJ2-7; no clear D. Germline CDR1 and CDR2: KGHSH and LQKENI. V lost 6 bases, J lost 1 base, and 10 bases lay in between. This CDR3 is built from 13 residues. As DNA, the CDR3 is TGTGCCAGCTCCCGTCAAGGGTCCTACGAGCAGTACTTC. Amino acid sequence: CASSRQGSYEQYF.

The chain is built from TRBV5-1 and TRBJ1-1; the D is unclear. The germline V and J ends were trimmed by 1 base and 1 base, with 8 bases remaining between them. The CDR3 has 14 amino acids. Germline-derived CDR1 and CDR2 are SGHRS and YFSETQ. The DNA for the CDR3 is TGCGCCAGCAGCTTGCTCACGGAGAACACTGAAGCTTTCTTT. This codes for CASSLLTENTEAFF.

V gene TRBV6-5 combines with J gene TRBJ1-6; D is unresolved. There are 15 residues in the CDR3. Trimming took off 0 bases at V and 7 bases at J, with 10 bases between the two ends. From germline, CDR1 is MNHEY and CDR2 SVGAGI. Here the CDR3 DNA reads TGTGCCAGCAGTTACTCCCAGTCTCTAAATTCACCCCTCCACTTT. This sequence encodes CASSYSQSLNSPLHF.